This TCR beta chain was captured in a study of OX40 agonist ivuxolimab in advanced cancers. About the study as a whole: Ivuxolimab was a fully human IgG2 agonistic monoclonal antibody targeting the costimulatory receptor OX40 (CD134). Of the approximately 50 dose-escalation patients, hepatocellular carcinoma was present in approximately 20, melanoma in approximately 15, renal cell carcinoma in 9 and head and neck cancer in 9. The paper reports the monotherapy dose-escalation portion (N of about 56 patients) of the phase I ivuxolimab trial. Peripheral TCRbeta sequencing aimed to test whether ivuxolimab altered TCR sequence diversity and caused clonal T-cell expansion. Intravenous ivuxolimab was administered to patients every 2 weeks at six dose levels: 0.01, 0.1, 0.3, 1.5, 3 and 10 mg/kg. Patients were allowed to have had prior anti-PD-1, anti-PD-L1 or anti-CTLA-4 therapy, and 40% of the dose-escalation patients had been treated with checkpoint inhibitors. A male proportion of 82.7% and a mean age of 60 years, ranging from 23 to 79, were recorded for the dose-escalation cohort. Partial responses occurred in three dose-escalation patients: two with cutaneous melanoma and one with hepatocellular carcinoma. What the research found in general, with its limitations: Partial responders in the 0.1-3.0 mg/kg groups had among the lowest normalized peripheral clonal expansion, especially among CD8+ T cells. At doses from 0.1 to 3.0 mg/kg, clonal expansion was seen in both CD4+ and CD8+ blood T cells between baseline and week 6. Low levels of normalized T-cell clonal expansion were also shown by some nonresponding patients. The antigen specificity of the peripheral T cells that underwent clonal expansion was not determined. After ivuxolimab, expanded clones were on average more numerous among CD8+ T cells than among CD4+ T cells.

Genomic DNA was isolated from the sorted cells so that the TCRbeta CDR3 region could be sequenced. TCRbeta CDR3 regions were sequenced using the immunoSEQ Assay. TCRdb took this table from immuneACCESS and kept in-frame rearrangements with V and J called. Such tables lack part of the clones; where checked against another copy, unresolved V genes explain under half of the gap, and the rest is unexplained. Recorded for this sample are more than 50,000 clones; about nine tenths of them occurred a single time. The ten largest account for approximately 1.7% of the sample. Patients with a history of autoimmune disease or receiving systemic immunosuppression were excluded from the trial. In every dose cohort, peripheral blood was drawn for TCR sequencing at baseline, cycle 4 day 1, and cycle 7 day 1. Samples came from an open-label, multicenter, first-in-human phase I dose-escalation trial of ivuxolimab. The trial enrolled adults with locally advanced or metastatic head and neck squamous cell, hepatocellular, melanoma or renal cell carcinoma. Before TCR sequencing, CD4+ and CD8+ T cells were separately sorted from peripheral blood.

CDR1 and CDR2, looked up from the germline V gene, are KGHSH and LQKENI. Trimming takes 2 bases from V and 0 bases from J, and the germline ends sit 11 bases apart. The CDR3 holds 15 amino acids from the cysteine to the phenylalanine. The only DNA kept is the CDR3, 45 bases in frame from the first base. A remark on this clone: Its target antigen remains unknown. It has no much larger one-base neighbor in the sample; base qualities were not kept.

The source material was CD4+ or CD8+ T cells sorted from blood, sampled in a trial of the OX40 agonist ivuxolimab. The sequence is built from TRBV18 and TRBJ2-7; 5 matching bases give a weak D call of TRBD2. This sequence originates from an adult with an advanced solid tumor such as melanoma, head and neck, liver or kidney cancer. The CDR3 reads CASSPLSRGSYEQYF. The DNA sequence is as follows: TGTGCCAGCTCACCATTGAGTCGGGGCTCCTACGAGCAGTACTTC.